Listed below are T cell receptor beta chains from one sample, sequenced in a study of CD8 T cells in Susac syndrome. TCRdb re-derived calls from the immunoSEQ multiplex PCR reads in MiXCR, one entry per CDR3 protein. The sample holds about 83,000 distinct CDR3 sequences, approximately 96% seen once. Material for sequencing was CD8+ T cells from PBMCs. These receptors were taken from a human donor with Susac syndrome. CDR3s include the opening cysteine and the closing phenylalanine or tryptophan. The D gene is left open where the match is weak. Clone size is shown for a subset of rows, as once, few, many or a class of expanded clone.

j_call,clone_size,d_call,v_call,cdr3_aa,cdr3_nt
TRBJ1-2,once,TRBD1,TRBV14,CASSPFKGAYGYTF,TGTGCCAGCAGCCCATTTAAGGGGGCATATGGCTACACCTTC
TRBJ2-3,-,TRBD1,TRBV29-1,CSVKGQGLSDTQYF,TGCAGCGTAAAGGGACAGGGACTGTCAGATACGCAGTATTTT
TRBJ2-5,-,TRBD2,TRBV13,CASQGAGGQETQYF,TGTGCCAGCCAGGGAGCGGGAGGGCAGGAGACCCAGTACTTC
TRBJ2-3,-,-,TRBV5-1,CASSFEGAGTDTQYF,TGCGCCAGCAGCTTCGAAGGTGCAGGCACAGATACGCAGTATTTT
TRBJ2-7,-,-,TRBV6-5,CASSLEVDSDEQYF,TGTGCCAGCAGTTTAGAAGTGGATAGCGACGAGCAGTACTTC
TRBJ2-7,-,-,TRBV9,CASSAGGGFSYEQYF,TGTGCCAGCAGCGCCGGAGGGGGCTTCTCCTACGAGCAGTACTTC
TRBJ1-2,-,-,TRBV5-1,CASSLGTYGYTF,TGCGCCAGCAGCTTGGGGACCTATGGCTACACCTTC
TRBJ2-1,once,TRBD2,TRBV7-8,CASTHRSGGFNEQFF,TGTGCCAGCACCCACCGGAGCGGGGGTTTCAATGAGCAGTTCTTC
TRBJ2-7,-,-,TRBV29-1,CSVLLAVGGYEQYF,TGCAGCGTTTTGTTAGCGGTCGGGGGCTACGAGCAGTACTTC
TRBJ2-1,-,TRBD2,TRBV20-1,CSAYGTSGSNEQFF,TGCAGTGCCTACGGGACTAGCGGGAGTAATGAGCAGTTCTTC
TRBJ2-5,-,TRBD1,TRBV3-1,CASSQSFRDRPLQETQYF,TGTGCCAGCAGCCAAAGTTTCCGGGACAGGCCACTTCAAGAGACCCAGTACTTC
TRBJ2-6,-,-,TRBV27,CASSRTSGANVLTF,TGTGCCAGCAGTCGAACCTCTGGGGCCAACGTCCTGACTTTC
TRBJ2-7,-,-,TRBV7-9,CASSRTENYEQYF,TGTGCCAGCAGCCGGACAGAGAACTACGAGCAGTACTTC
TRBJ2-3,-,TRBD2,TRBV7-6,CASSLAIPTGGPDTQYF,TGTGCCAGCAGCTTAGCAATCCCAACGGGGGGGCCAGATACGCAGTATTTT
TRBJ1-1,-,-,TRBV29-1,CSVRRNTEAFF,TGCAGCGTTCGTAGGAACACTGAAGCTTTCTTT
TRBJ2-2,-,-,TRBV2,CASRDPTGELFF,TGTGCCAGCAGGGACCCCACCGGGGAGCTGTTTTTT
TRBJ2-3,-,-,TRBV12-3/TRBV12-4,CASSFGPTDTQYF,TGTGCCAGCAGTTTTGGACCCACAGATACGCAGTATTTT
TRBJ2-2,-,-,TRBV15,CATGRRGAGELFF,TGTGCCACCGGCCGGAGGGGAGCCGGGGAGCTGTTTTTT
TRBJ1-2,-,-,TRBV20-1,CSARDRAPTGYTF,TGCAGTGCTAGAGACAGGGCCCCTACCGGCTACACCTTC
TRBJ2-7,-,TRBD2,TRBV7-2,CASSLTSETYEQYF,TGTGCCAGCAGCCTGACTAGCGAGACCTACGAGCAGTACTTC
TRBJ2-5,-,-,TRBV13,CASSKSQETQYF,TGTGCCAGCAGCAAGTCCCAAGAGACCCAGTACTTC
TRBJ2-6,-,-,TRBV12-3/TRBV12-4,CASSPGGSSGANVLTF,TGTGCCAGCAGTCCAGGTGGGAGCTCTGGGGCCAACGTCCTGACTTTC
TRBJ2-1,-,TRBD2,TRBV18,CASASGGRNNEQFF,TGTGCCAGCGCTTCGGGGGGGCGCAACAATGAGCAGTTCTTC
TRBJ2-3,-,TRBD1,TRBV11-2,CASSLGTGVDTQYF,TGTGCCAGCAGCCTCGGGACAGGGGTAGATACGCAGTATTTT
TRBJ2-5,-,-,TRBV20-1,CSARGETGQETQYF,TGCAGTGCTAGGGGTGAGACAGGTCAAGAGACCCAGTACTTC
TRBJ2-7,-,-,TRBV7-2,CASSEYRDSEQYF,TGTGCCAGCAGCGAGTACAGGGATTCCGAGCAGTACTTC
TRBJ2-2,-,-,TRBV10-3,CAIGRAEEVKSRGLDTGELFF,TGTGCCATCGGTAGGGCGGAGGAGGTCAAGAGCAGGGGCCTGGACACCGGGGAGCTGTTTTTT
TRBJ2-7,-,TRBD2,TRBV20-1,CSAAPLERESPYEQYF,TGCAGTGCTGCCCCCTTGGAGCGGGAGTCACCCTACGAGCAGTACTTC
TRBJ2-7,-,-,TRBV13,CASSQSTGKGAYEQYF,TGTGCCAGCAGCCAAAGTACAGGGAAAGGGGCCTACGAGCAGTACTTC
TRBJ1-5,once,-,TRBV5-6,CASSSRPGEPQHF,TGTGCCAGCAGCTCCCGTCCCGGCGAGCCCCAGCATTTT
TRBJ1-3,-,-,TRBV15,CATSRDRGNTIYF,TGTGCCACCAGCAGAGACCGGGGAAACACCATATATTTT
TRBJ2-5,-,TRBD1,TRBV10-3,CAIRGQRGETQYF,TGTGCCATCAGGGGACAGCGTGGAGAGACCCAGTACTTC
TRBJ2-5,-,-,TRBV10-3,CAISETGTVQETQYF,TGTGCCATCAGTGAGACAGGAACGGTCCAAGAGACCCAGTACTTC
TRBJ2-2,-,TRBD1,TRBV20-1,CSAFTGVVGELFF,TGCAGTGCATTTACAGGGGTAGTCGGGGAGCTGTTTTTT
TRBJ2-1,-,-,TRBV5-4,CASSWGTYGMNEQFF,TGTGCCAGCAGCTGGGGGACATATGGAATGAATGAGCAGTTCTTC
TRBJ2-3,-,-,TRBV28,CASSPRGAGDTQYF,TGTGCCAGCAGTCCCCGGGGGGCAGGAGATACGCAGTATTTT
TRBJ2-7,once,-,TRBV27,CASSTALGPEQYF,TGTGCCAGCAGCACGGCTTTGGGCCCCGAGCAGTACTTC
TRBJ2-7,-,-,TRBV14,CASSPGTEYEQYF,TGTGCCAGCAGCCCCGGGACGGAGTACGAGCAGTACTTC
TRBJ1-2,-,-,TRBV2,CASSEGGYSNYGYTF,TGTGCCAGCTCTGAAGGTGGCTATTCTAACTATGGCTACACCTTC
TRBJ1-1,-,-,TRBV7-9,CASSLRAMDTEAFF,TGTGCCAGCAGCTTACGGGCGATGGACACTGAAGCTTTCTTT
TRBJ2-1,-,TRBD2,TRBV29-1,CSVGGMLSSGSYNEQFF,TGCAGCGTTGGAGGCATGCTGAGTAGCGGGTCCTACAATGAGCAGTTCTTC
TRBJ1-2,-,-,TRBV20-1,CSADRRANYGYTF,TGCAGTGCCGACCGCCGGGCGAACTATGGCTACACCTTC
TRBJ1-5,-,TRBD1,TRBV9,CASSATGVNQPQHF,TGTGCCAGCAGCGCCACAGGGGTCAATCAGCCCCAGCATTTT
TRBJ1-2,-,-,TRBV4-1,CASSQERQVNYGYTF,TGCGCCAGCAGCCAAGAGAGGCAGGTTAACTATGGCTACACCTTC
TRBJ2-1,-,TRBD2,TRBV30,CAWSSSGTSYNEQFF,TGTGCCTGGAGTTCTAGCGGGACCTCCTACAATGAGCAGTTCTTC
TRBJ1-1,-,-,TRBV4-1,CASSQVGQASGDTEAFF,TGCGCCAGCAGCCAAGTTGGTCAGGCCTCTGGGGACACTGAAGCTTTCTTT
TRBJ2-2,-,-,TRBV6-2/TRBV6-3,CASRLQGAGELFF,TGTGCCAGCAGACTACAGGGAGCCGGGGAGCTGTTTTTT
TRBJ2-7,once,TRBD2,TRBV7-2,CASSLNPAGGHEQYF,TGTGCCAGCAGCTTAAACCCAGCGGGAGGCCACGAGCAGTACTTC